This TCR beta chain was sequenced for a study of blood T cells in healthy people across ages. Together with a sample-barcoded 5' primer, a J-beta primer mix was included in a second PCR lasting roughly 6 to 12 cycles. MiXCR, applied by TCRdb to the 5' RACE reads, yields one record per CDR3 protein. The data show 1,800,000 or so distinct CDR3 sequences, about two fifths seen once. In this sample, this clonotype turned up once. The V gene lost 6 bases and the J gene lost 5 bases, with 16 bases spanning the gap. This CDR3 region has 15 residues. The receptor comes from a human donor in good health. The rearrangement links TRBV12-3 or TRBV12-4 to TRBJ2-2; maybe TRBD2 (6 bases). The specimen sequenced was blood. The CDR3 coding sequence is TGTGCCAGCAGCCCGCTAGCGATAGGGACCGGGGAGCTGTTTTTT. Translated, it gives CASSPLAIGTGELFF.